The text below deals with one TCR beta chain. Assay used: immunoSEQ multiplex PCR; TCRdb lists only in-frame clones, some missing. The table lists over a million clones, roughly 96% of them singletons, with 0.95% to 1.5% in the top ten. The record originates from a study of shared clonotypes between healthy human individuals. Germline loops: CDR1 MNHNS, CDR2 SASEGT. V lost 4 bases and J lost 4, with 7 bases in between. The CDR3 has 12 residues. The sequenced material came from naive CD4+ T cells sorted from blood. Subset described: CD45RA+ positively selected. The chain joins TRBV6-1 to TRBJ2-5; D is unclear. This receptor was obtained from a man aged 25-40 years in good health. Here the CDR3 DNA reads TGTGCCAGCAGTGCCGGGTTAGAGACCCAGTACTTC. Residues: CASSAGLETQYF.